Listed here are 2 T cell receptor beta chains from one sample, sequenced in a study of T cell repertoires in aging, cancer and after chemotherapy (dated by TCRdb to about 2019). Sequenced using an Illumina MiSeq. Multiplex touch-down PCR with a mixed TRB-A/B primer pool was used to amplify rearranged TRB sequences covering the V, D and J segments. Starting from the raw public reads, TCRdb applied fastp trimming at Q25, assembled clones with MiXCR and retained in-frame beta chains. Each entry merges the rows of one CDR3 protein and shows their most common DNA and genes. This sample comprises several thousand distinct CDR3 sequences, roughly 20% of them detected only once. The top ten clonotypes cover about 16% of the sample. TCR beta rearrangements were amplified from genomic DNA isolated from peripheral blood, not from sorted cells or RNA. The sample taken for sequencing was blood. The receptors shown here come from a human donor with a blood cancer.

Notes on this clonotype: The junction differs from germline at one of its ends, possibly a read error. V usage is TRBV5-1 and J usage is TRBJ2-1; 9 bases are shared with TRBD1. CDR1 is SGHRS and CDR2 is YFSETQ in the germline V gene. The length of the CDR3 is 15 residues. The DNA of the CDR3 is TGCGCCAGCAGCTCATCACAGGGGGCGTACAATGAGCAGGTCTTC. Translating gives CASSSSQGAYNEQVF.

The genes are TRBV11-2 and TRBJ1-3; D remains unclear. From germline, CDR1 is SGHAT and CDR2 FQNNGV. This CDR3 is built from 15 residues. V gave up 4 bases and J gave up 0 bases, with 10 bases separating them. CDR3 amino acids: CASSSGGISGNTIYF. The CDR3 DNA follows: TGTGCCAGCAGCTCAGGCGGGATCTCTGGAAACACCATATATTTT.